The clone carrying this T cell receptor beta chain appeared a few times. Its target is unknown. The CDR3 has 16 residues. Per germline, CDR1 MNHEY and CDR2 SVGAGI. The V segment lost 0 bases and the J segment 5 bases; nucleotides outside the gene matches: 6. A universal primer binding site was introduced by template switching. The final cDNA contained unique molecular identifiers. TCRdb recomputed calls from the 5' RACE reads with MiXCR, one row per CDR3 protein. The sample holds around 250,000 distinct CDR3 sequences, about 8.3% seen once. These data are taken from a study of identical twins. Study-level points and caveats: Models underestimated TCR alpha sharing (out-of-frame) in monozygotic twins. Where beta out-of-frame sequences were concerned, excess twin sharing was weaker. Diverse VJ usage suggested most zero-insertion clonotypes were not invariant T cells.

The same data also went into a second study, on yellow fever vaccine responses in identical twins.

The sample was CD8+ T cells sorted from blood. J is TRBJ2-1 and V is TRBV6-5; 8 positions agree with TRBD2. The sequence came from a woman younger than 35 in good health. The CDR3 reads CASSYSGSGINNEQFF. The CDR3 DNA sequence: TGTGCCAGCAGTTACTCTGGTAGCGGGATCAACAATGAGCAGTTCTTC.